Presented here are 10 T cell receptor beta chains from one specimen sequenced in a study of molecular identifiers for immune sequencing clone quantification. In TCRdb, the PCR reads were re-called with MiXCR into one record per CDR3 protein. The sample includes roughly 320,000 distinct CDR3 sequences, roughly 24% of them seen just once. Material: naive CD8+ T cells from blood, with Jurkat cell RNA spiked in. Subset given: FACS-sorted CD8+CD4-CCR7+CD45RA+ naive T cells. Every receptor here comes from a human donor in good health. Some libraries in this study had Jurkat cell RNA spiked in.

This clonotype was seen repeatedly, ten times or more. The chain employs TRBV12-3 or TRBV12-4 and TRBJ2-7, with a tentative D call TRBD2 (5 bases). There are 13 residues in the CDR3. Deletions cut 3 bases from V and 2 bases from J, with 8 bases between. This chain's CDR3 is CASSLEAPYEQYF. The CDR3 DNA reads as TGTGCCAGCAGTTTGGAGGCCCCCTACGAGCAGTACTTC.

This clonotype was recorded at least ten times. The gene calls are TRBV20-1 and TRBJ2-7, with D possibly matching TRBD2 (5 bases). The CDR3 covers 15 residues. CDR1 is DFQATT, CDR2 SNEGSKA, per germline (reference sequence). The germline V and J ends were trimmed by 0 bases and 0 bases, with 12 bases remaining between them. This chain's CDR3 is CSARDSSESSYEQYF. The CDR3 region has the DNA TGCAGTGCTAGAGATAGTAGCGAGAGCTCCTACGAGCAGTACTTC.

This clonotype was picked up many times. The rearrangement links TRBV12-3 or TRBV12-4 to TRBJ2-7; no clear D. Trimming left V 4 bases short and J 5 bases short, with 15 bases between. The CDR3 totals 14 residues. The CDR3 sequence: CASSSMAKAHEQYF. CDR3 nucleotides: TGTGCCAGCAGTTCCATGGCTAAAGCCCACGAGCAGTACTTC.

This clonotype was seen ten or more times. J is TRBJ2-7 and V is TRBV19, with D tentatively TRBD1 or TRBD2 (5 bases each). Per germline, CDR1 LNHDA and CDR2 SQIVND (reference sequence). This CDR3 spans 12 amino acids. V was shortened by 10 bases and J by 2 bases, with 12 bases between the two germline ends. The CDR3 here is CATRDGAYEQYF. CDR3 coding DNA: TGTGCCACCAGGGACGGAGCCTACGAGCAGTACTTC. Filled out from reference TRBV19 and TRBJ2-7, the complete variable domain reads DGGITQSPKYLFRKEGQNVTLSCEQNLNHDAMYWYRQDPGQGLRLIYYSQIVNDFQKGDIAEGYSVSREKKESFPLTVTSAQKNPTAFYLCATRDGAYEQYFGPGTRLTVT.

V and J are TRBV4-1 and TRBJ2-7; 8 nucleotides match TRBD1. CDR1 is MGHRA, CDR2 YSYEKL, per germline. The CDR3 length is 14 residues. V trimming: 3 bases; J trimming: 2 bases; junction bases outside the gene matches: 3. The CDR3: CASSQTTGAYEQYF. The CDR3 DNA follows: TGCGCCAGCAGCCAGACGACAGGGGCCTACGAGCAGTACTTC.

The V call is TRBV6-1, the J call TRBJ2-7, with D possibly called TRBD1 or TRBD2 (5 bases each). V shed 4 bases and J shed 4 bases, with 8 bases lying between them. The CDR3 runs 12 residues. CDR1 is MNHNS and CDR2 is SASEGT in the germline V gene. DNA for the CDR3: TGTGCCAGCAGTGGGGACGGGTACGAGCAGTACTTC. Its protein is CASSGDGYEQYF.

Concerning this clonotype: The junction and the germline gene differ at one end; a read error may be behind it. This chain joins TRBV5-4 and TRBJ2-5, with unresolved D. CDR1 is SGHNT and CDR2 is YYREEE in the germline V gene (reference sequence). The CDR3 sequence is 14 residues long. The CDR3 here is CASSLGLVQETQHF. DNA for the CDR3: TGTGCCAGCAGCTTGGGGCTAGTCCAAGAGACCCAGCACTTC. Combining the CDR3 with reference TRBV5-4 and TRBJ2-5 gives the whole variable domain ETGVTQSPTHLIKTRGQQVTLRCSSQSGHNTVSWYQQALGQGPQFIFQYYREEENGRGNFPPRFSGLQFPNYSSELNVNALELDDSALYLCASSLGLVQETQHFGPGTRLLVL.

This chain links TRBV6-1 with TRBJ2-7, with 7 bases identical to TRBD2. The CDR3 has 15 residues. Germline CDR1 reads MNHNS; CDR2 reads SASEGT. The trim removed 4 bases at V and 5 bases at J, leaving 11 bases unmatched. In nucleotides, the CDR3 is TGTGCCAGCAGTGCCTCCGGGACTATATTCCACGAGCAGTACTTC. Its translation: CASSASGTIFHEQYF.

The rearrangement links TRBV28 to TRBJ1-5, with D tentatively TRBD1 (5 bases). This CDR3 has 15 amino acids. The ends were cut back, 8 bases at V and 0 bases at J, with 14 bases in the middle. CDR1 is MDHEN and CDR2 is SYDVKM in the germline V gene. This chain's CDR3 is CASGKTDSSNQPQHF. In DNA, the CDR3 is TGTGCCAGCGGTAAGACAGACAGTAGCAATCAGCCCCAGCATTTT.

J is TRBJ2-7 and V is TRBV4-3; 8 bases map to TRBD2. Germline V gives CDR1 LGHNA, CDR2 YSLEER. V was clipped by 4 bases and J by 5 bases; unmatched bases: 7. CDR3 size: 14 residues. The CDR3 DNA follows: TGCGCCAGCAGCCCGGAGCGGGAGCTCAACGAGCAGTACTTC. It specifies CASSPERELNEQYF.